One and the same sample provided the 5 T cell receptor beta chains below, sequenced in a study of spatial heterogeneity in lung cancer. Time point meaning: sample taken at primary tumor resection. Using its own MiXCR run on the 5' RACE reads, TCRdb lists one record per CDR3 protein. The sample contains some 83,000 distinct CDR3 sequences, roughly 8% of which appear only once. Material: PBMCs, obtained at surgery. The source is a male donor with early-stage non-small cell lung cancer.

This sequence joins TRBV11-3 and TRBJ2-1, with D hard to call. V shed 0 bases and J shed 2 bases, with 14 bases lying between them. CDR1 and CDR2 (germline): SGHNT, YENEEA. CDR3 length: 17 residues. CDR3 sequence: CASSLDPRLGPYNEQFF. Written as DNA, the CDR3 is TGTGCCAGCAGCTTAGATCCGAGGCTCGGGCCCTACAATGAGCAGTTCTTC.

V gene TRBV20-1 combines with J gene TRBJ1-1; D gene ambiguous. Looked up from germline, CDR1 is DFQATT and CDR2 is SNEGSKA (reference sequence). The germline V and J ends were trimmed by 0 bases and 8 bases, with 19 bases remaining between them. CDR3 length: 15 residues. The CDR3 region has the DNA TGCAGTGCTAGAGACCCCCAAGGCCAGGTCCAAGAAGCTTTCTTT. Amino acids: CSARDPQGQVQEAFF.

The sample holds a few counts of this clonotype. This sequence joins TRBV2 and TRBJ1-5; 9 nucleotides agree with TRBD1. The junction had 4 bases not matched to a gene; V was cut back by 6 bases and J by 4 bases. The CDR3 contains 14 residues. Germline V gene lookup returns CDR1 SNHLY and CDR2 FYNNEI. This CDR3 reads CASRDGQGNQPQHF. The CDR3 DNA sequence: TGTGCCAGCAGAGATGGACAGGGGAATCAGCCCCAGCATTTT.

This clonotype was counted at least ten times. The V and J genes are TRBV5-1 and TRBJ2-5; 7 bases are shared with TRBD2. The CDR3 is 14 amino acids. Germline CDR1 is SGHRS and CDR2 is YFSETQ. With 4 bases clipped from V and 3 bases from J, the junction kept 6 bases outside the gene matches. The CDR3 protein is CASSPRDYEETQYF. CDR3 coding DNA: TGCGCCAGCAGCCCACGGGACTACGAAGAGACCCAGTACTTC.

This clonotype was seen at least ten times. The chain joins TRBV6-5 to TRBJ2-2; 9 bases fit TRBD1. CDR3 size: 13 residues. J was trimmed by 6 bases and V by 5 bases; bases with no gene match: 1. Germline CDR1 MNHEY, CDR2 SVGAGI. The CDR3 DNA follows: TGTGCCAGCAGTAGACAGGGGGCCGGGGAGCTGTTTTTT. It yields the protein CASSRQGAGELFF.